This TCR beta chain was identified during a study of Ad26.COV2.S vaccination and SARS-CoV-2 variants. Study-level background: Once, or twice with 56 days between doses, Ad26.COV2.S was given intramuscularly.

Germline CDR1 SEHNR, CDR2 FQNEAQ (reference sequence). Trimming left V 0 bases short and J 10 bases short, with 10 bases between. The length of the CDR3 is 13 residues. Sequenced by immunoSEQ multiplex PCR; TCRdb stores in-frame clones only, minus some. This table holds over 300,000 clones, roughly 85% found once. Treatment specified: around 19 received Ad26.COV2.S at low or high dose, single or two shots; about 5 received placebo; per-sample allocation not given. Specimens were obtained on day 63 following the first vaccine or placebo injection. This sequence joins TRBV7-9 and TRBJ2-1; D remains ambiguous. Specimen: peripheral blood, collected in a trial of Ad26.COV2.S vaccine versus placebo. The sequence was obtained from a person aged 18-60 years who received the Ad26.COV2.S COVID-19 vaccine or a placebo. The CDR3: CASSLALTREQFF. In DNA form, the CDR3 reads TGTGCCAGCAGCTTAGCGCTGACACGAGAGCAGTTCTTC.